The rows below give T cell receptor beta chains drawn from one sample of a study of T cell repertoires in cytomegalovirus infection. No antigen has been assigned to these receptors. Via MiXCR, TCRdb re-called the reads, giving one row per CDR3 protein. This table holds 49,000 or so distinct CDR3 sequences, roughly 19% found once. Sequenced material: CD8+ T cells from cultured PBMCs, taken from culture after CMV antigen stimulation. These receptors originate from a human donor in good health (CMV status not recorded). Some clones in this sample may be carry-over from other donors' samples. CDR3s include the opening cysteine and the closing phenylalanine or tryptophan. The D gene is left open where the match is weak. A row's size may be missing; if present it is once, few, many or a size class.

V: TRBV9; size: few; D: TRBD2; J: TRBJ2-2; length: 18; CDR3: CASSPTLAGGRGTGELFF; DNA: TGTGCCAGCAGCCCCACCCTAGCGGGAGGGCGGGGAACCGGGGAGCTGTTTTTT
V: TRBV28; size: many; D: NA; J: TRBJ1-2; length: 14; CDR3: CASTYRQPGYGYTF; DNA: TGTGCCAGCACTTACCGACAGCCCGGATATGGCTACACCTTC
V: TRBV20-1; size: few; D: TRBD1; J: TRBJ2-1; length: 14; CDR3: CSARDRVNYNEQFF; DNA: TGCAGTGCTAGGGACAGGGTGAACTACAATGAGCAGTTCTTC
V: TRBV6-1; size: few; D: NA; J: TRBJ2-6; length: 14; CDR3: CASSSPWGANVLTF; DNA: TGTGCCAGCAGCTCTCCTTGGGGGGCCAACGTCCTGACTTTC
V: TRBV19; size: few; D: NA; J: TRBJ2-7; length: 13; CDR3: CASSFTSSYEQYF; DNA: TGTGCCAGTAGTTTTACATCCTCCTACGAGCAGTACTTC
V: TRBV30; size: few; D: NA; J: TRBJ1-1; length: 15; CDR3: CAWSVGAGEYTEAFF; DNA: TGTGCCTGGAGTGTAGGGGCAGGGGAGTACACTGAAGCTTTCTTT
V: TRBV15; size: NA; D: NA; J: TRBJ1-5; length: 12; CDR3: CATSRDEGSQHF; DNA: TGTGCCACCAGCAGAGATGAGGGGTCCCAGCATTTT
V: TRBV20-1; size: few; D: NA; J: TRBJ1-2; length: 13; CDR3: CSAAGGANYGYTF; DNA: TGCAGTGCTGCCGGGGGGGCCAACTATGGCTACACCTTC
V: TRBV27; size: many; D: NA; J: TRBJ2-3; length: 15; CDR3: CASSLKGFRTDTQYF; DNA: TGTGCCAGCAGTTTAAAGGGGTTTCGCACAGATACGCAGTATTTT
V: TRBV12-3/TRBV12-4; size: many; D: TRBD1; J: TRBJ1-5; length: 13; CDR3: CASRATGDQPQHF; DNA: TGTGCCAGCAGGGCCACAGGGGACCAGCCCCAGCATTTT
V: TRBV15; size: many; D: TRBD2; J: TRBJ2-3; length: 18; CDR3: CATSRTIGGGMVQDTQYF; DNA: TGTGCCACCAGCAGAACCATCGGCGGGGGGATGGTACAGGATACGCAGTATTTT
V: TRBV7-8; size: many; D: NA; J: TRBJ2-2; length: 17; CDR3: CASSLRGPRAGTGELFF; DNA: TGTGCCAGCAGCTTACGGGGTCCGAGGGCGGGCACCGGGGAGCTGTTTTTT
V: TRBV5-1; size: few; D: NA; J: TRBJ2-7; length: 13; CDR3: CASSLESSYEQYF; DNA: TGCGCCAGCAGCTTGGAGAGCTCCTACGAGCAGTACTTC
V: TRBV24-1; size: many; D: TRBD2; J: TRBJ2-3; length: 15; CDR3: CATSDLSGGADTQYF; DNA: TGTGCCACCAGTGATTTAAGCGGGGGAGCAGATACGCAGTATTTT
V: TRBV12-3/TRBV12-4; size: few; D: NA; J: TRBJ1-2; length: 16; CDR3: CASRPSGDRANYGYTF; DNA: TGTGCCAGCAGACCCTCGGGAGACAGAGCTAACTATGGCTACACCTTC
V: TRBV9; size: few; D: TRBD2; J: TRBJ2-7; length: 13; CDR3: CASSPTTSWEQYF; DNA: TGTGCCAGCAGCCCAACGACTAGCTGGGAGCAGTACTTC
V: TRBV12-3/TRBV12-4; size: NA; D: NA; J: TRBJ2-3; length: 13; CDR3: CASSFISTDTQYF; DNA: TGTGCCAGCAGTTTTATCAGCACAGATACGCAGTATTTT
V: TRBV13; size: NA; D: NA; J: TRBJ2-7; length: 12; CDR3: CASSRFPYEQYF; DNA: TGTGCCAGTAGCCGTTTCCCCTACGAGCAGTACTTC
V: TRBV2; size: few; D: NA; J: TRBJ2-3; length: 12; CDR3: CASIGSADTQYF; DNA: TGTGCCAGCATTGGGAGCGCAGATACGCAGTATTTT
V: TRBV14; size: NA; D: NA; J: TRBJ1-5; length: 16; CDR3: CASSQGRGEGNQPQHF; DNA: TGTGCCAGCAGCCAAGGCAGGGGAGAAGGCAATCAGCCCCAGCATTTT
V: TRBV7-7; size: NA; D: TRBD2; J: TRBJ2-5; length: 16; CDR3: CASSAGTSGGQETQYF; DNA: TGTGCTAGCAGCGCCGGGACTAGCGGGGGGCAAGAGACCCAGTACTTC
V: TRBV10-3; size: NA; D: NA; J: TRBJ1-6; length: 14; CDR3: CAISETGQRSPLHF; DNA: TGTGCCATCAGTGAAACTGGGCAGCGCTCACCCCTCCACTTT
V: TRBV19; size: many; D: TRBD2; J: TRBJ2-1; length: 16; CDR3: CASSIKAGGPYNEQFF; DNA: TGTGCCAGTAGTATAAAAGCGGGAGGGCCCTACAATGAGCAGTTCTTC
V: TRBV7-9; size: NA; D: TRBD2; J: TRBJ2-1; length: 14; CDR3: CASSLRGSGDEQFF; DNA: TGTGCCAGCAGCTTACGCGGGAGTGGGGATGAGCAGTTCTTC
V: TRBV12-3/TRBV12-4; size: NA; D: NA; J: TRBJ1-5; length: 14; CDR3: CASSLSSSNQPQHF; DNA: TGTGCCAGCAGTTTAAGTAGTAGCAATCAGCCCCAGCATTTT
V: TRBV4-3; size: NA; D: NA; J: TRBJ2-1; length: 14; CDR3: CASRSRGANNEQFF; DNA: TGCGCCAGCAGATCGAGGGGGGCCAACAATGAGCAGTTCTTC
V: TRBV20-1; size: few; D: NA; J: TRBJ2-1; length: 14; CDR3: CSASWLVGYNEQFF; DNA: TGCAGTGCTAGTTGGCTAGTAGGCTACAATGAGCAGTTCTTC
V: TRBV19; size: few; D: NA; J: TRBJ1-2; length: 13; CDR3: CASSPLGHYGYTF; DNA: TGTGCCAGTAGTCCTCTGGGCCACTATGGCTACACCTTC
V: TRBV6-1; size: NA; D: TRBD2; J: TRBJ2-1; length: 14; CDR3: CASRASGGDNEQFF; DNA: TGTGCCAGCAGGGCCAGCGGGGGAGACAATGAGCAGTTCTTC
V: TRBV7-9; size: NA; D: TRBD2; J: TRBJ2-5; length: 16; CDR3: CASRPTSGGDQETQYF; DNA: TGTGCCAGCAGACCAACTAGCGGGGGAGACCAAGAGACCCAGTACTTC
V: TRBV27; size: many; D: TRBD1; J: TRBJ1-2; length: 15; CDR3: CASKNGTALHYGYTF; DNA: TGTGCCAGCAAGAACGGGACAGCCCTTCACTATGGCTACACCTTC
V: TRBV28; size: few; D: TRBD2; J: TRBJ2-7; length: 17; CDR3: CASSFAGTTILSYEQYF; DNA: TGTGCCAGCAGTTTCGCCGGGACTACAATTCTCTCCTACGAGCAGTACTTC
V: TRBV7-9; size: few; D: NA; J: TRBJ1-4; length: 16; CDR3: CASSFLRGIANEKLFF; DNA: TGTGCCAGCAGCTTTTTAAGGGGGATCGCTAATGAAAAACTGTTTTTT
V: TRBV4-3; size: many; D: NA; J: TRBJ2-2; length: 13; CDR3: CASSQDVGWELFF; DNA: TGCGCCAGCAGCCAAGATGTAGGCTGGGAGCTGTTTTTT
V: TRBV12-3/TRBV12-4; size: NA; D: NA; J: TRBJ1-5; length: 12; CDR3: CASSLGSTSSHF; DNA: TGTGCCAGCAGTTTAGGGAGCACTTCCAGCCATTTT
V: TRBV5-4; size: many; D: NA; J: TRBJ2-5; length: 14; CDR3: CASSLAADQETQYF; DNA: TGTGCCAGCAGCTTGGCTGCGGACCAAGAGACCCAGTACTTC
V: TRBV7-8; size: many; D: NA; J: TRBJ2-7; length: 16; CDR3: CASSLGPGRKIYEQYF; DNA: TGTGCCAGCAGCTTAGGACCCGGACGGAAGATCTACGAGCAGTACTTC
V: TRBV7-8; size: many; D: NA; J: TRBJ1-5; length: 18; CDR3: CASSGSGPSEAGLSPQHF; DNA: TGTGCCAGCAGTGGATCGGGGCCAAGCGAAGCCGGTCTCTCACCCCAGCATTTT
V: TRBV28; size: few; D: TRBD2; J: TRBJ2-1; length: 17; CDR3: CASSLENYGGARNEQFF; DNA: TGTGCCAGCAGTTTAGAAAACTACGGGGGGGCGCGTAATGAGCAGTTCTTC
V: TRBV6-5; size: many; D: TRBD2; J: TRBJ2-1; length: 16; CDR3: CASSYGAGVDYNEQFF; DNA: TGTGCCAGCAGTTACGGAGCGGGAGTCGACTACAATGAGCAGTTCTTC
V: TRBV4-1; size: many; D: NA; J: TRBJ2-5; length: 15; CDR3: CASSLTRDNRETQYF; DNA: TGCGCCAGCAGCCTTACCCGGGACAATCGGGAGACCCAGTACTTC
V: TRBV7-8; size: few; D: NA; J: TRBJ2-7; length: 20; CDR3: CASSLGMGQEGLAITYEQYF; DNA: TGTGCCAGCAGCTTAGGAATGGGACAGGAAGGACTAGCGATTACCTACGAGCAGTACTTC
V: TRBV7-2; size: many; D: NA; J: TRBJ2-7; length: 16; CDR3: CASSDDLGGLSYEQYF; DNA: TGTGCCAGCAGCGACGACCTTGGGGGGCTCTCCTACGAGCAGTACTTC
V: TRBV5-6; size: few; D: NA; J: TRBJ2-3; length: 16; CDR3: CASGLLGGGPTDTQYF; DNA: TGTGCCAGCGGCCTTTTGGGGGGGGGCCCAACAGATACGCAGTATTTT
V: TRBV19; size: NA; D: TRBD1; J: TRBJ1-1; length: 15; CDR3: CASSLTQGADTEAFF; DNA: TGTGCCAGTAGCTTAACGCAGGGGGCGGACACTGAAGCTTTCTTT
V: TRBV2; size: NA; D: TRBD1; J: TRBJ1-5; length: 15; CDR3: CASSDVPGGNQPQHF; DNA: TGTGCCAGCAGTGACGTCCCAGGGGGAAATCAGCCCCAGCATTTT
V: TRBV9; size: NA; D: TRBD2; J: TRBJ2-7; length: 14; CDR3: CASSVSGGTYEQYF; DNA: TGTGCCAGCAGCGTATCGGGGGGAACGTACGAGCAGTACTTC
V: TRBV5-4; size: many; D: NA; J: TRBJ2-5; length: 13; CDR3: CASTQGLEETQYF; DNA: TGTGCCAGCACCCAAGGATTGGAGGAGACCCAGTACTTC
V: TRBV6-5; size: many; D: TRBD2; J: TRBJ2-2; length: 16; CDR3: CASSFGLAVNTGELFF; DNA: TGTGCCAGCAGCTTCGGACTAGCGGTAAACACCGGGGAGCTGTTTTTT
V: TRBV6-2/TRBV6-3; size: NA; D: TRBD2; J: TRBJ2-1; length: 16; CDR3: CASSYSYLAGGDEQFF; DNA: TGTGCCAGCAGTTACTCGTACCTAGCGGGGGGTGATGAGCAGTTCTTC
V: TRBV7-6; size: many; D: NA; J: TRBJ2-1; length: 15; CDR3: CASSLVVFRDNEQFF; DNA: TGTGCCAGCAGCTTAGTAGTATTTCGGGACAATGAGCAGTTCTTC
V: TRBV7-2; size: many; D: TRBD1; J: TRBJ1-2; length: 15; CDR3: CASRLADRASYGYTF; DNA: TGTGCCAGCAGACTCGCGGACAGGGCGAGCTATGGCTACACCTTC
V: TRBV27; size: NA; D: NA; J: TRBJ2-2; length: 12; CDR3: CASAEYTGELFF; DNA: TGTGCCAGCGCAGAGTACACCGGGGAGCTGTTTTTT
V: TRBV6-1; size: few; D: TRBD1; J: TRBJ2-3; length: 13; CDR3: CASSTGVTDTQYF; DNA: TGTGCCAGCAGCACAGGGGTCACAGATACGCAGTATTTT
V: TRBV7-6; size: many; D: NA; J: TRBJ2-1; length: 15; CDR3: CASSLEGDTYNEQFF; DNA: TGTGCCAGCAGCTTAGAAGGGGACACCTACAATGAGCAGTTCTTC
V: TRBV28; size: NA; D: TRBD1; J: TRBJ2-7; length: 18; CDR3: CASSTGTGGLLGNYEQYF; DNA: TGTGCCAGCAGTACCGGGACAGGGGGCCTTTTGGGAAACTACGAGCAGTACTTC
V: TRBV27; size: many; D: NA; J: TRBJ2-7; length: 16; CDR3: CASSFTAQGSSYEQYF; DNA: TGTGCCAGCAGTTTTACCGCGCAGGGGAGCTCCTACGAGCAGTACTTC
V: TRBV11-2; size: few; D: NA; J: TRBJ2-5; length: 17; CDR3: CASSRSPPGADQETQYF; DNA: TGTGCCAGCAGTCGCTCTCCCCCAGGGGCGGACCAAGAGACCCAGTACTTC
V: TRBV9; size: NA; D: NA; J: TRBJ1-1; length: 15; CDR3: CASSPRPNSNTEAFF; DNA: TGTGCCAGCAGCCCCCGCCCAAATTCGAACACTGAAGCTTTCTTT